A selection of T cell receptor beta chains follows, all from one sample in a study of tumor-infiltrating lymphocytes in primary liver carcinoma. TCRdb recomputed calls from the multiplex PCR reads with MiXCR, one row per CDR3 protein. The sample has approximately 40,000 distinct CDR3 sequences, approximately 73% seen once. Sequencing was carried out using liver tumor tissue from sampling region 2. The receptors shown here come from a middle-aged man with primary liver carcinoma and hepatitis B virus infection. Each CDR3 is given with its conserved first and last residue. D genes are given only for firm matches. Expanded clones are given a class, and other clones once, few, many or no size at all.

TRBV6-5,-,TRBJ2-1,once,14,CGSSLRGASNEQFF,TGTGGCAGCAGTTTACGGGGGGCGAGCAATGAGCAGTTCTTC
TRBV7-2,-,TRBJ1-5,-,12,CVSSYAGQPRHF,TGTGTCAGCAGTTACGCAGGGCAGCCCCGGCATTTT
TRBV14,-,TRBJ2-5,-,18,CASSQRTGASGVRVTQYF,TGTGCCAGCAGCCAGCGTACAGGGGCTAGCGGAGTAAGGGTGACCCAGTACTTC
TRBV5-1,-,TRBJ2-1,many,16,CASSLAAGLSYNEQFF,TGCGCCAGCAGCTTGGCCGCCGGCCTCTCCTACAATGAGCAGTTCTTC
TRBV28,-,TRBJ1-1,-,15,CAIRRGFDMNTEASF,TGTGCCATCAGGAGGGGTTTCGACATGAACACTGAAGCTTCCTTT
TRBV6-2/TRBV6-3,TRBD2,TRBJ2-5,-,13,CASSPRLANTQYF,TGTGCCAGCAGTCCCAGACTAGCAAACACCCAGTACTTC
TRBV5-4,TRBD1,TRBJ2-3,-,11,CASSQSERTGF,TGTGCCAGCAGCCAGAGCGAAAGGACAGGTTTT
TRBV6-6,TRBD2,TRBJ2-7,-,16,CTSTPLLAGGRNEQYF,TGTACCAGCACCCCACTATTAGCGGGAGGGAGAAACGAGCAGTACTTC
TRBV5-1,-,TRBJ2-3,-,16,CASSLAMGGFTDTQYF,TGCGCCAGCAGCTTAGCTATGGGTGGATTCACAGATACGCAGTATTTT
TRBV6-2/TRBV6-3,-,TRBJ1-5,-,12,CASSYRGTPRHF,TGTGCCAGCAGTTATAGGGGGACGCCCCGGCATTTT
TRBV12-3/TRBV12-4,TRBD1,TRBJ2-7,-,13,CASRKGARSEQYF,TGTGCCAGCAGGAAGGGGGCGAGGTCCGAGCAATACTTC
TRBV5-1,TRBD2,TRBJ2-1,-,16,CASSLTLAGGDNEQFF,TGCGCCAGCAGCTTGACTTTAGCGGGAGGTGACAATGAGCAGTTCTTC
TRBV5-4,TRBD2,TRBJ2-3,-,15,CASTLLQREGDMQYF,TGTGCCAGCACCCTTCTCCAGCGGGAGGGAGATATGCAGTATTTT
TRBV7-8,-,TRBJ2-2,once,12,CASSLGCWELFF,TGTGCTAGCAGCTTGGGCTGCTGGGAGCTGTTTTTT
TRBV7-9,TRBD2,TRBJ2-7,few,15,CASSLLAGSSYEEYF,TGCGCCAGCAGCCTACTAGCGGGTAGCTCCTACGAGGAGTACTTC
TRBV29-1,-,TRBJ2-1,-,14,CIVDGGGGGNERFF,TGCATCGTTGATGGTGGTGGGGGAGGAAATGAGCGGTTCTTC
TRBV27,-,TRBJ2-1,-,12,CASSLGGHEQFF,TGTGCCAGCAGTTTAGGGGGGCATGAGCAGTTCTTC
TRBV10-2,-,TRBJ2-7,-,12,CASSHWYNEQYF,TGCGCCAGCAGCCACTGGTACAATGAGCAGTACTTC
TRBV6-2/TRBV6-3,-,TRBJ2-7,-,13,CASSCTTYYGQYF,TGTGCCAGCAGTTGCACGACATACTACGGGCAGTACTTC
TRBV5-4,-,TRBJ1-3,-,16,CASSLGTMDSGNTIYF,TGTGCCAGCAGCTTAGGTACAATGGACTCTGGAAACACCATATATTTT
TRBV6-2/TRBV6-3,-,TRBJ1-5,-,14,CASALVKGGQSQHF,TGTGCCAGCGCCCTGGTGAAAGGGGGTCAGTCCCAGCATTTT
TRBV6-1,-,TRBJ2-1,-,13,CASRDQGSNEQFF,TGTGCCAGCAGGGACCAGGGGTCGAATGAGCAGTTTTTC
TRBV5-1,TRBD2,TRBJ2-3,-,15,CASSLTSVSTDTQYF,TGCGCCAGCAGCTTGACTAGCGTGAGCACAGATACACAGTATTTT
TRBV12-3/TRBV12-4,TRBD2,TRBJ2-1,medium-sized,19,CASSLEASGSLPSYNEQFF,TGTGCCAGCAGTTTAGAAGCTAGCGGGTCGCTGCCCTCCTACAATGAGCAGTTCTTC
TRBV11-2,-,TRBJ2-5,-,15,CASSLGRSSQETRYF,TGTGCCAGCAGCTTGGGACGGAGTAGCCAAGAGACCCGGTACTTC
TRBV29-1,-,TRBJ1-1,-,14,CSVFRGGVNIEAFF,TGCAGTGTCTTCAGAGGGGGGGTGAACATTGAAGCTTTCTTT
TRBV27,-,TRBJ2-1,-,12,CASRKGRGAQFF,TGTGCCAGCAGAAAGGGCCGGGGGGCCCAGTTCTTC
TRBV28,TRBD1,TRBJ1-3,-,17,CASIDWIGGDRGNTIYF,TGTGCCAGCATTGACTGGATAGGGGGCGACCGTGGAAACACCATATATTTT
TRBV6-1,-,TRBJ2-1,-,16,CASSEDAGAVCNEQFF,TGTGCCAGCAGTGAAGATGCGGGGGCAGTCTGCAATGAGCAGTTCTTC
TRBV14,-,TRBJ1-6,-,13,CPSSQGDGRPLHF,TGTCCCAGCAGCCAAGGGGATGGAAGACCCCTTCACTTT
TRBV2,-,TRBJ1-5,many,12,CASSEGDQPQHF,TGTGCCAGCAGTGAAGGTGATCAGCCCCAGCATTTT
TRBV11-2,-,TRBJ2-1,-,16,CANSSYGGHRNNEQFF,TGTGCCAACAGCTCTTATGGGGGACATCGCAACAATGAGCAGTTCTTC
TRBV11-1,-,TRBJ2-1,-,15,CASSFQGPLDNEQYF,TGTGCCAGCAGCTTCCAGGGACCGCTGGATAATGAGCAGTATTTC